Presented here are 31 T cell receptor beta chains from one specimen sequenced in a study of T cells in Graves' hyperthyroidism and ophthalmopathy. Amplification targeted TCR beta CDR3 regions from RNA transcripts. Initially, a first-round RT-PCR of the TCR CDR3 employed the HTBI primer set. TCRdb reprocessed the multiplex PCR reads via MiXCR and lists one record per CDR3 protein. The table lists 490,000 or so distinct CDR3 sequences, 22% of them singletons. The source material was blood. The receptors come from a woman in her seventies with Graves' ophthalmopathy.

This clonotype was counted at least ten times. This chain joins TRBV2 and TRBJ1-4; a possible D gene is TRBD1 (6 bases). There are 15 residues in the CDR3. V dropped 2 bases and J dropped 0 bases, with 7 bases sitting between them. Germline V lookup: CDR1 SNHLY, CDR2 FYNNEI. The CDR3 bases are TGTGCCAGCAGTGAAAGGACAGCAACTAATGAAAAACTGTTTTTT. Its translation is CASSERTATNEKLFF.

This clonotype was picked up a small number of times. The rearrangement joins TRBV20-1 to TRBJ2-3; perhaps TRBD2 as D (5 bases). The germline V gene has CDR1 DFQATT and CDR2 SNEGSKA (reference sequence). The CDR3 is 14 residues long. V dropped 3 bases and J dropped 2 bases, with 12 bases sitting between them. CDR3 nucleotides: TGCAGTGCTAGTTCCGGACTCAACACAGATACGCAGTATTTT. It yields the protein CSASSGLNTDTQYF.

This clonotype was found a few times. The chain uses TRBV19 and TRBJ2-7, with TRBD2 identical over 10 bases. There are 16 residues in the CDR3. V dropped 4 bases and J dropped 2; count of bases not matched to a gene: 8. Germline values: CDR1 LNHDA, CDR2 SQIVND (reference sequence). This CDR3 is CASSRSSGSPTYEQYF. DNA of the CDR3: TGTGCCAGTAGTAGGTCTAGCGGGAGTCCCACCTACGAGCAGTACTTC.

The table lists this clonotype with many counts. This chain links TRBV6-2 or TRBV6-3 with TRBJ2-7, with TRBD1 identical over 7 bases. Germline V gene lookup returns CDR1 MNHEY and CDR2 SVGEGT. The ends lost 4 bases at V and 6 bases at J; junction bases unmatched: 6. This CDR3 comprises 13 residues. CDR3 region: CASSSGQAVEQYF. The CDR3 DNA is TGTGCCAGCAGTTCCGGACAGGCGGTCGAGCAGTACTTC.

The sample holds one count of this clonotype. The chain links TRBV7-2 to TRBJ2-1; D is uncertain. Trimming pared 1 base from V and 4 bases from J, leaving 11 bases between. The CDR3 covers 15 residues. CDR1 is SGHTA and CDR2 is FQGNSA in the germline V gene. CDR3: CASSLDAESYNEQFF. CDR3 nucleotide sequence: TGTGCCAGCAGCTTAGACGCGGAAAGTTACAATGAGCAGTTCTTC.

This clonotype occurred many times. This chain joins TRBV7-3 and TRBJ2-3; 9 positions match TRBD2. CDR3 size: 18 residues. After removal of 1 base from V and 0 bases from J, the junction contained 8 bases not matched to a gene. CDR1 is SGHTA, CDR2 FQGTGA, per germline. This CDR3 reads CASSLIASGVPSTDTQYF. The CDR3 DNA reads TGTGCCAGCAGCTTAATAGCTAGCGGGGTCCCTAGCACAGATACGCAGTATTTT.

The table lists this clonotype with a few counts. The chain carries TRBV7-8 and TRBJ2-6; D not certain. CDR1 is SGHVS and CDR2 is FQNEAQ in the germline V gene. This CDR3 is 17 amino acids long. The V gene lost 7 bases and the J gene lost 1 base, with 17 bases spanning the gap. The CDR3 sequence is CASTSASALSGANVLTF. The CDR3 region has the DNA TGTGCCAGCACCTCCGCATCAGCGCTTTCTGGGGCCAACGTCCTGACTTTC.

This chain joins TRBV18 and TRBJ1-1; D remains unclear. The germline gives CDR1 KGHSH, CDR2 LQKENI. The CDR3 is made up of 14 amino acids. V lost 6 bases and J lost 2, with 13 bases in between. CDR3 bases: TGTGCCAGCTCTAGCCGAGTAGTTAACACTGAAGCTTTCTTT. It yields the protein CASSSRVVNTEAFF.

The V gene is TRBV6-1, the J gene TRBJ2-7; D unclear. Trimming removed 10 bases from V and 4 bases from J, with 17 bases in between. This CDR3 contains 13 residues. Germline V CDR1 and CDR2: MNHNS, SASEGT. CDR3 loop: CATLSLNSYEQYF. The CDR3 coding sequence is TGTGCCACCTTGTCTCTCAATTCGTACGAGCAGTACTTC.

The V gene is TRBV7-6, the J gene TRBJ2-5, with D tentatively TRBD1 or TRBD2 (5 bases each). The ends were cut back, 4 bases at V and 10 bases at J, with 13 bases in the middle. Per the germline V gene, CDR1 is SGHVS and CDR2 is FNYEAQ. The CDR3 spans 12 residues. Here the CDR3 DNA reads TGTGCCAGCAGCTCCAGGATGGGGGACCAGTACTTC. Translation gives CASSSRMGDQYF. The full variable domain, its missing parts supplied by reference TRBV7-6 and TRBJ2-5, is GAGVSQSPRYKVTKRGQDVALRCDPISGHVSLYWYRQALGQGPEFLTYFNYEAQQDKSGLPNDRFSAERPEGSISTLTIQRTEQRDSAMYRCASSSRMGDQYFGPGTRLLVL.

This clonotype was recorded a few times. The DNA for the CDR3 is TGTGCCAGCAGTAGATACAGGGGGCTTGACACTGAAGCTTTCTTT. Its translation is CASSRYRGLDTEAFF. The rearrangement joins TRBV6-2 or TRBV6-3 to TRBJ1-1; 9 bases match TRBD1. The ends lost 5 bases at V and 3 bases at J; junction bases unmatched: 7. The CDR3 is made up of 15 amino acids. Germline loops: CDR1 MNHEY, CDR2 SVGEGT.

In this sample, this clonotype turned up many times. Here the CDR3 DNA reads TGTGCCAGCAGTTTAGTACAGGACGACGAGCAGTACTTC. It translates to CASSLVQDDEQYF. The chain employs TRBV28 and TRBJ2-7, with a weak D call TRBD1 (5 bases). Trimming stripped 2 bases from V and 5 bases from J, with 10 bases between. In germline, CDR1 is MDHEN, CDR2 SYDVKM. The CDR3 contains 13 residues.

This CDR3 reads CSVAAGAGGRTYNEQFF. The CDR3 DNA follows: TGCAGCGTTGCAGCGGGAGCGGGAGGCCGAACATACAATGAGCAGTTCTTC. The chain carries TRBV29-1 and TRBJ2-1; 9 bases agree with TRBD2. J gave up 4 bases and V 4 bases, and 14 bases lay outside the gene matches. From germline, CDR1 is SQVTM and CDR2 ANQGSEA. The CDR3 covers 17 residues.

This clonotype was picked up a small number of times. The chain employs TRBV6-4 and TRBJ2-2; 12 nucleotides match TRBD2. J lost 4 bases, V lost 7 bases, and 19 bases had no gene match. Germline CDR1 is MRHNA and CDR2 is SNTAGT. The CDR3 length is 20 residues. CDR3 DNA: TGTGCCAGCACCGACCCCGGACTAGCGGGGCCAATGGGGGGCACCGGGGAGCTGTTTTTT. Encoded protein: CASTDPGLAGPMGGTGELFF.

There are a few counts of this clonotype. The J gene is TRBJ2-3, the V gene TRBV27; either TRBD1 or TRBD2 may supply D (5 bases each). Germline-derived CDR1 and CDR2 are MNHEY and SMNVEV (reference sequence). Trimming stripped 7 bases from V and 1 base from J, with 9 bases between. This CDR3 is 13 amino acids long. The CDR3 DNA sequence: TGTGCCAGCATTGGGGGTGGCACAGATACGCAGTATTTT. This sequence encodes CASIGGGTDTQYF.

This clonotype came up a few times. V gene TRBV12-3 or TRBV12-4 combines with J gene TRBJ2-7; 13 bases align to TRBD2. Trimming at V came to 5 bases and at J to 3 bases, leaving 10 bases not matched to a gene. This CDR3 spans 17 amino acids. DNA of the CDR3: TGTGCCAGCAGTCCAAGGACTAGCGGGAGAAGTGACTACGAGCAGTACTTC. Amino acid sequence: CASSPRTSGRSDYEQYF.

The table lists this clonotype with a few counts. The CDR3 DNA follows: TGTGCCAGCAGTGAAGGTCTGCGGGGGGTAAACAATGAGCAGTTCTTC. Amino acids: CASSEGLRGVNNEQFF. The chain is built from TRBV6-1 and TRBJ2-1; 8 bases match TRBD2. Per germline, CDR1 MNHNS and CDR2 SASEGT. The CDR3 consists of 16 residues. The V gene end was trimmed by 1 base and the J gene end by 5 bases; junction bases not matched to a gene: 7.

This clonotype was found a few times. The CDR3 sequence: CASSTAPGPYEQYF. CDR3 sequence (DNA): TGTGCCAGCAGTACTGCCCCTGGCCCCTACGAGCAGTACTTC. The rearrangement joins TRBV2 to TRBJ2-7; the D is unclear. Per the germline V gene, CDR1 is SNHLY and CDR2 is FYNNEI. This CDR3 is built from 14 residues. The V end was cut by 5 bases, the J end by 2 bases, with 13 bases between.

There are a few counts of this clonotype. The rearrangement uses TRBV4-2 and TRBJ1-5, with D maybe TRBD1 (5 bases). CDR1 is LGHNA and CDR2 is YNFKEQ in the germline V gene. The V gene lost 0 bases and the J gene lost 0 bases, with 9 bases spanning the gap. The length of the CDR3 is 16 residues. In DNA, the CDR3 is TGTGCCAGCAGCCAAGAACAGGAATATAGCAATCAGCCCCAGCATTTT. This gives the protein CASSQEQEYSNQPQHF.

This chain uses TRBV27 with TRBJ2-5, with 15 bases lining up with TRBD2. Germline CDR1 reads MNHEY; CDR2 reads SMNVEV (reference sequence). The CDR3 spans 17 residues. The trim removed 4 bases at V and 6 bases at J, leaving 9 bases unmatched. CDR3 residues: CASSSGTSGRRWKTQYF. The CDR3 DNA reads TGTGCCAGCAGTTCAGGGACTAGCGGGAGGAGGTGGAAGACCCAGTACTTC.

This clonotype was picked up a small number of times. CDR3 DNA sequence: TGCAGTGCTAGTATTAGTTTCGACACAGATACGCAGTATTTT. Protein product: CSASISFDTDTQYF. The chain recombines TRBV20-1 with TRBJ2-3; D is unclear. Germline V gene lookup returns CDR1 DFQATT and CDR2 SNEGSKA (reference sequence). Trimming pared 3 bases from V and 2 bases from J, leaving 12 bases between. The CDR3 consists of 14 residues.

The CDR3 here is CATSDLPTDTQYF. The CDR3 DNA sequence: TGTGCCACCAGTGATTTACCCACAGATACGCAGTATTTT. The V gene is TRBV24-1, the J gene TRBJ2-3; D is unresolved. This CDR3 has 13 residues. The V gene's germline CDR1 is KGHDR and CDR2 SFDVKD. Trimming took off 1 base at V and 2 bases at J, with 3 bases between the two ends.

This clonotype was detected only a few times. This chain uses TRBV3-1 with TRBJ2-7, with D possibly TRBD1 on 6 matching bases. Trimming took 5 bases from V and 2 from J, leaving 16 bases between them. Per germline, CDR1 LGHDT and CDR2 YNNKEL (reference sequence). The CDR3 covers 15 residues. DNA for the CDR3: TGTGCCAGCAGCGGCAGGGGAGATTCGCCCTACGAGCAGTACTTC. Its translation: CASSGRGDSPYEQYF.

CDR3 DNA: TGCAGTGCCAAGCCTGGGGGGCTGAATTCACCCCTCCACTTT. It codes for CSAKPGGLNSPLHF. The rearrangement uses TRBV20-1 and TRBJ1-6; D possibly corresponds to TRBD1 (6 bases). Looked up from germline, CDR1 is DFQATT and CDR2 is SNEGSKA (reference sequence). The CDR3 is made up of 14 amino acids. Trimming cost V 6 bases and J 7 bases, with 16 bases left between them.

As regards this clonotype: With a much larger clone just one base away, this may be a read error. The chain combines TRBV29-1 with TRBJ1-5; D uncertain. Trimming left V 7 bases short and J 3 bases short, with 10 bases between. This CDR3 is built from 12 residues. Per germline, CDR1 SQVTM and CDR2 ANQGSEA. The CDR3 region has the DNA TGCAGCGCTGGTGGGGACAATCAGCCCCAGCATTTT. It yields the protein CSAGGDNQPQHF.

This clonotype has at least ten counts. The chain recombines TRBV12-3 or TRBV12-4 with TRBJ1-2; tentatively, D is TRBD1 (5 bases). This CDR3 is built from 12 residues. V lost 6 bases to trimming and J lost 7 bases, with 12 bases between them. The CDR3 loop is CASSIAGVGYTF. Written as DNA, the CDR3 is TGTGCCAGCAGCATTGCGGGGGTTGGCTACACCTTC.

This clonotype was seen ten or more times. This chain connects TRBV30 to TRBJ2-2; 11 bases are shared with TRBD2. The germline V gene has CDR1 GTSNPN and CDR2 SVGIG (reference sequence). The CDR3 extends over 15 amino acids. V shed 4 bases and J 7 bases; nucleotides not matched to a gene: 8. The CDR3 DNA sequence: TGTGCCTGGACCCTACTAGCGGGAGAGATCGGGGAGCTGTTTTTT. The encoded protein is CAWTLLAGEIGELFF.

The sample holds a few counts of this clonotype. The chain uses TRBV5-6 and TRBJ1-2; no clear D gene. The CDR3 totals 14 residues. Germline lookup yields CDR1 SGHDT and CDR2 YYEEEE. V lost 7 bases, J lost 4 bases, and 17 bases lay in between. CDR3 sequence reads: CASLPEGFGYGYTF. The CDR3 region has the DNA TGTGCCAGCTTACCGGAGGGTTTCGGCTATGGCTACACCTTC.

This clonotype was seen ten or more times. The chain uses TRBV2 and TRBJ1-4, with 7 bases aligning to TRBD1. This CDR3 has 16 amino acids. V was clipped by 6 bases and J by 8 bases; unmatched bases: 15. Germline CDR1 SNHLY, CDR2 FYNNEI. DNA for the CDR3: TGTGCCAGCAGCGCCTTGCTGACAGGGATAGTCGAAAAACTGTTTTTT. Translation: CASSALLTGIVEKLFF.

This clonotype came up many times. The chain is built from TRBV11-2 and TRBJ2-2, with a weak D call TRBD2 (6 bases). CDR3 size: 14 residues. The V and J ends lost 0 bases and 5 bases respectively, with 7 bases between them. Germline V CDR1 and CDR2: SGHAT, FQNNGV. The CDR3 reads CASSLDGRTGELFF. The CDR3 bases are TGTGCCAGCAGCTTAGATGGGAGGACCGGGGAGCTGTTTTTT. The full variable domain, in which reference TRBV11-2 and TRBJ2-2 provide the parts outside the CDR3, is EAGVAQSPRYKIIEKRQSVAFWCNPISGHATLYWYQQILGQGPKLLIQFQNNGVVDDSQLPKDRFSAERLKGVDSTLKIQPAKLEDSAVYLCASSLDGRTGELFFGEGSRLTVL.

V is TRBV20-1 and J is TRBJ1-4; D is ambiguous. Looked up from germline, CDR1 is DFQATT and CDR2 is SNEGSKA (reference sequence). This CDR3 comprises 14 residues. Deletions cut 6 bases from V and 3 bases from J, with 14 bases between. CDR3 sequence: CSATPHPANEKLFF. Here the CDR3 DNA reads TGCAGTGCGACGCCCCACCCGGCTAATGAAAAACTGTTTTTT.